The rows below give T cell receptor beta chains drawn from one sample of a study of OX40 agonist ivuxolimab in advanced cancers. The assay was immunoSEQ multiplex PCR, and TCRdb's table has in-frame clones only and misses some. The table has around 74,000 clones, about four fifths seen once. Sequencing used CD4+ or CD8+ T cells sorted from blood, obtained in a trial of the OX40 agonist ivuxolimab. The receptor source for this set is an adult with an advanced solid tumor such as melanoma, head and neck, liver or kidney cancer. The CDR3 runs from the conserved cysteine through the conserved F or W. Fields, in order: V gene, clone size, D gene, J gene, CDR3 protein, CDR3 DNA. A D gene is named only where the DNA matches it firmly. Some rows have no size entry. The others give once, few or many, or a class for an expanded clone.

V: TRBV19
size: .
D: .
J: TRBJ2-6
CDR3: CASSITRARTGANVLTF
DNA: TGTGCCAGTAGTATCACCAGGGCCAGGACTGGGGCCAACGTCCTGACTTTC

V: TRBV28
size: .
D: .
J: TRBJ1-2
CDR3: CASRFQAKSGYTF
DNA: TGTGCCAGCAGGTTCCAGGCGAAGAGTGGCTACACCTTC

V: TRBV6-1
size: .
D: .
J: TRBJ1-5
CDR3: CASSEALSSNQPQHF
DNA: TGTGCCAGCAGTGAAGCGCTTTCTAGCAATCAGCCCCAGCATTTT

V: TRBV7-2
size: .
D: .
J: TRBJ2-1
CDR3: CASSLGRASSSYNEQFF
DNA: TGTGCCAGCAGCTTAGGTCGGGCTTCCAGTTCCTACAATGAGCAGTTCTTC

V: TRBV15
size: .
D: .
J: TRBJ2-7
CDR3: CATSRAAGVGTLGREQYF
DNA: TGTGCCACCAGCAGAGCCGCAGGGGTCGGAACCCTAGGAAGAGAGCAGTACTTC

V: TRBV10-1
size: .
D: .
J: TRBJ1-2
CDR3: CASSETESFYYGYTF
DNA: TGCGCCAGCAGTGAGACAGAGAGCTTCTACTATGGCTACACCTTC

V: TRBV15
size: .
D: .
J: TRBJ2-7
CDR3: CATSRERRVPPYEQYF
DNA: TGTGCCACCAGCAGAGAACGTCGGGTTCCGCCCTACGAGCAGTACTTC

V: TRBV30
size: .
D: .
J: TRBJ1-4
CDR3: CAWSVMGALVNEKLFF
DNA: TGTGCCTGGAGTGTAATGGGGGCCCTGGTTAATGAAAAACTGTTTTTT

V: TRBV2
size: .
D: TRBD2
J: TRBJ2-2
CDR3: CASSELAGDTGELFF
DNA: TGTGCCAGCAGTGAACTAGCGGGGGACACCGGGGAGCTGTTTTTT

V: TRBV5-1
size: .
D: .
J: TRBJ1-6
CDR3: CASSLVLGVDNSPLHF
DNA: TGCGCCAGCAGCTTGGTATTAGGGGTTGATAATTCACCCCTCCACTTT

V: TRBV5-1
size: .
D: TRBD2
J: TRBJ2-5
CDR3: CASSLRGDGIETQYF
DNA: TGCGCCAGCAGCTTGCGGGGGGACGGAATAGAGACCCAGTACTTC

V: TRBV4-2
size: .
D: .
J: TRBJ2-7
CDR3: CASSQGETYEQYF
DNA: TGTGCCAGCAGCCAAGGGGAAACCTACGAGCAGTACTTC

V: TRBV5-1
size: .
D: .
J: TRBJ1-1
CDR3: CASSWGVENTEAFF
DNA: TGCGCCAGCAGCTGGGGGGTGGAGAACACTGAAGCTTTCTTT

V: TRBV19
size: .
D: TRBD1
J: TRBJ1-5
CDR3: CASSPGQGKGGNQPQHF
DNA: TGTGCCAGTAGTCCCGGACAGGGCAAGGGCGGCAATCAGCCCCAGCATTTT

V: TRBV6-5
size: .
D: .
J: TRBJ2-7
CDR3: CASSYTDRFYEQYF
DNA: TGTGCCAGCAGTTACACTGACCGCTTCTACGAGCAGTACTTC

V: TRBV19
size: .
D: TRBD1
J: TRBJ2-2
CDR3: CASSPGQGRNTGELFF
DNA: TGTGCCAGTAGTCCCGGACAGGGGCGTAACACCGGGGAGCTGTTTTTT

V: TRBV27
size: .
D: .
J: TRBJ2-7
CDR3: CASSLMASYEQYF
DNA: TGTGCCAGCAGTTTAATGGCCAGTTACGAGCAGTACTTC

V: TRBV19
size: .
D: .
J: TRBJ1-1
CDR3: CASSLPMGKAFF
DNA: TGTGCCAGTAGCCTCCCTATGGGGAAAGCTTTCTTT

V: TRBV6-1
size: .
D: .
J: TRBJ2-7
CDR3: CASSDRGLRAYEQYF
DNA: TGTGCCAGCAGTGACCGAGGGTTGAGGGCCTACGAGCAGTACTTC

V: TRBV6-5
size: .
D: TRBD2
J: TRBJ2-1
CDR3: CASNRGEGYNEQFF
DNA: TGTGCCAGCAATCGTGGGGAGGGCTACAATGAGCAGTTCTTC

V: TRBV30
size: once
D: .
J: TRBJ2-7
CDR3: CAWTLPGTIRTYEQYF
DNA: TGTGCCTGGACTCTTCCCGGGACCATACGCACCTACGAGCAGTACTTC

V: TRBV7-6
size: .
D: .
J: TRBJ2-5
CDR3: CASSLGGAGFQETQYF
DNA: TGTGCCAGCAGCTTAGGGGGCGCAGGCTTCCAAGAGACCCAGTACTTC

V: TRBV5-1
size: .
D: TRBD2
J: TRBJ2-3
CDR3: CASASGGVIDTQYF
DNA: TGCGCCAGCGCGAGCGGGGGGGTTATAGATACGCAGTATTTT

V: TRBV18
size: .
D: .
J: TRBJ2-5
CDR3: CASSPGGGKETQYF
DNA: TGTGCCAGCTCACCAGGGGGAGGTAAAGAGACCCAGTACTTC

V: TRBV23-1
size: .
D: .
J: TRBJ1-2
CDR3: CASRTLFIQYRSTNYGYTF
DNA: TGCGCCAGCAGAACCCTTTTTATCCAGTACAGGTCGACTAACTATGGCTACACCTTC

V: TRBV2
size: .
D: .
J: TRBJ2-5
CDR3: CARAMYQETQYF
DNA: TGTGCCAGGGCAATGTACCAAGAGACCCAGTACTTC

V: TRBV4-1
size: .
D: TRBD1
J: TRBJ2-1
CDR3: CASSQRDRALYNEQFF
DNA: TGCGCCAGCAGCCAGAGGGACAGGGCCCTCTACAATGAGCAGTTCTTC

V: TRBV28
size: .
D: .
J: TRBJ1-1
CDR3: CASSFSVGTLGTEAFF
DNA: TGTGCCAGCAGTTTCTCCGTTGGGACTTTGGGTACTGAAGCTTTCTTT

V: TRBV4-1
size: .
D: TRBD2
J: TRBJ2-3
CDR3: CASSQEVASGGTDTQYF
DNA: TGCGCCAGCAGCCAAGAGGTGGCTAGCGGGGGGACAGATACGCAGTATTTT

V: TRBV18
size: .
D: TRBD1
J: TRBJ2-4
CDR3: CASSPDRGLGKNIQYF
DNA: TGTGCCAGCTCACCCGACAGGGGCCTCGGCAAAAACATTCAGTACTTC

V: TRBV6-5
size: .
D: .
J: TRBJ2-7
CDR3: CASSSPGLYYEQYF
DNA: TGTGCCAGCAGCTCCCCCGGGTTATACTACGAGCAGTACTTC

V: TRBV2
size: .
D: .
J: TRBJ1-1
CDR3: CASSGQPMNTEAFF
DNA: TGTGCCAGCAGTGGGCAGCCGATGAACACTGAAGCTTTCTTT

V: TRBV19
size: .
D: .
J: TRBJ1-3
CDR3: CASSSRQFLSGNTIYF
DNA: TGTGCCAGTAGTTCCCGACAGTTTCTCTCTGGAAACACCATATATTTT

V: TRBV6-6
size: .
D: .
J: TRBJ2-7
CDR3: CASSNGLLYEQYF
DNA: TGTGCCAGCAGTAACGGACTATTGTACGAGCAGTACTTC

V: TRBV10-3
size: .
D: TRBD2
J: TRBJ2-5
CDR3: CAISDPSAGVVGETQYF
DNA: TGTGCCATCAGTGACCCCTCAGCGGGAGTAGTTGGGGAGACCCAGTACTTC

V: TRBV4-2
size: .
D: .
J: TRBJ2-5
CDR3: CASSQVEAGLQETQYF
DNA: TGTGCCAGCAGCCAAGTGGAGGCGGGGCTACAAGAGACCCAGTACTTC

V: TRBV11-2
size: .
D: .
J: TRBJ1-1
CDR3: CASSLEYRAGNEAFF
DNA: TGTGCCAGCAGCTTAGAATACAGGGCAGGGAATGAAGCTTTCTTT

V: TRBV11-3
size: once
D: .
J: TRBJ2-5
CDR3: CASSPTGETQYF
DNA: TGTGCCAGCAGCCCCACGGGCGAGACCCAGTACTTC

V: TRBV7-2
size: .
D: .
J: TRBJ2-1
CDR3: CASSLAGVGNEQFF
DNA: TGTGCCAGCAGCTTAGCGGGAGTAGGAAATGAGCAGTTCTTC

V: TRBV7-8
size: .
D: .
J: TRBJ1-3
CDR3: CASSRGGVAGNTIYF
DNA: TGTGCCAGCAGCCGCGGGGGGGTTGCTGGAAACACCATATATTTT

V: TRBV28
size: .
D: TRBD1
J: TRBJ2-5
CDR3: CASSLPGQGSQETQYF
DNA: TGTGCCAGCAGTTTACCGGGACAGGGAAGCCAAGAGACCCAGTACTTC

V: TRBV5-6
size: .
D: TRBD1
J: TRBJ1-1
CDR3: CASSRDRGYGEAFF
DNA: TGTGCCAGCAGCCGCGACAGGGGGTACGGTGAAGCTTTCTTT

V: TRBV4-3
size: .
D: .
J: TRBJ1-4
CDR3: CASSQGIYEKLFF
DNA: TGCGCCAGCAGCCAGGGAATCTATGAAAAACTGTTTTTT